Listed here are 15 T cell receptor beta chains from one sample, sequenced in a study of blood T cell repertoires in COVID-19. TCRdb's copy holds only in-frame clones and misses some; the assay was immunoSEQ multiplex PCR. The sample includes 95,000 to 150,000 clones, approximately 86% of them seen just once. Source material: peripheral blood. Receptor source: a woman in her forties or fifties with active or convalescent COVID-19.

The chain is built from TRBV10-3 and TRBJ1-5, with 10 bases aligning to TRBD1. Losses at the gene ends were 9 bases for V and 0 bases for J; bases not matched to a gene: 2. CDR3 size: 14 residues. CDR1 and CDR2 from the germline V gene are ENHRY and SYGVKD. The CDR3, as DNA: TGTGCCATAGGGACAGGGGATAGCAATCAGCCCCAGCATTTT. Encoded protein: CAIGTGDSNQPQHF.

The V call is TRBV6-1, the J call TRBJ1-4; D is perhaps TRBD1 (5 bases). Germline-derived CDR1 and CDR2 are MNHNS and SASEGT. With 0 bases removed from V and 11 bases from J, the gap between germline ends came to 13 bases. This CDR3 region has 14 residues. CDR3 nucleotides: TGTGCCAGCAGTGAAGCGCTCGGGGGTCGTAAACTGTTTTTT. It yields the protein CASSEALGGRKLFF.

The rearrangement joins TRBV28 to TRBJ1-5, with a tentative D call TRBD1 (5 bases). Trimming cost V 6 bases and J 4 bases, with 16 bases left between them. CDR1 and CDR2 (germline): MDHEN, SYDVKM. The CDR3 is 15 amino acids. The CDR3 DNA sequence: TGTGCCAGCAGCCCACAGGAAACTCTTAATCAGCCCCAGCATTTT. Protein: CASSPQETLNQPQHF.

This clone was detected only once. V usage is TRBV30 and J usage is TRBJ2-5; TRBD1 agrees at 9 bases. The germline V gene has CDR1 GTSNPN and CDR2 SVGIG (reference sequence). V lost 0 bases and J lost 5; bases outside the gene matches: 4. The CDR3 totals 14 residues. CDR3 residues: CAWSVPTGGETQYF. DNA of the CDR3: TGTGCCTGGAGTGTACCGACAGGGGGGGAGACCCAGTACTTC.

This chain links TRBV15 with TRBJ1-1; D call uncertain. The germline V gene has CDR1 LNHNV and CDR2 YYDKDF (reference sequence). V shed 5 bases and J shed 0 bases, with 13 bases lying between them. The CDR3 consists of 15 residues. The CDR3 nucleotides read TGTGCCACCAGCTACTCCCCGGGGTTGAACACTGAAGCTTTCTTT. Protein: CATSYSPGLNTEAFF.

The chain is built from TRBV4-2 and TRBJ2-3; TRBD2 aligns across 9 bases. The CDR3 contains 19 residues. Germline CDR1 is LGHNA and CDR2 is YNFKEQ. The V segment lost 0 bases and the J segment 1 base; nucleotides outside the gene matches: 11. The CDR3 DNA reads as TGTGCCAGCAGCCAAGAAGGCGGGAGGGCAAATAGAGGCACAGATACGCAGTATTTT. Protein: CASSQEGGRANRGTDTQYF.

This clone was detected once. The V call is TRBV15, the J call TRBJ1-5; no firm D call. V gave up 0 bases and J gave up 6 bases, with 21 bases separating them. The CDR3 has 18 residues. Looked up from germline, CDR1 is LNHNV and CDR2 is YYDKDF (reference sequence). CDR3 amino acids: CATSRDFSGLGSGQPQHF. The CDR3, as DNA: TGTGCCACCAGCAGAGATTTTTCTGGACTTGGAAGTGGTCAGCCCCAGCATTTT.

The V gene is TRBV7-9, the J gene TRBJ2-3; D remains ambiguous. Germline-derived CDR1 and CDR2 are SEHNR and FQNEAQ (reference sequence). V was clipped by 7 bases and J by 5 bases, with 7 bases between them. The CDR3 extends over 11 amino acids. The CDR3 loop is CASNSGDTQYF. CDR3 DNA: TGTGCCAGCAACTCTGGAGATACGCAGTATTTT.

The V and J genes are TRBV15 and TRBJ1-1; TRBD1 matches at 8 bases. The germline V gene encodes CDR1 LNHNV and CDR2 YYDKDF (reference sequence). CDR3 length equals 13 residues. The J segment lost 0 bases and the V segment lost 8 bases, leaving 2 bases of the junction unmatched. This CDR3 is CATRQGLNTEAFF. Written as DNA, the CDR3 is TGTGCCACCCGACAGGGGCTGAACACTGAAGCTTTCTTT.

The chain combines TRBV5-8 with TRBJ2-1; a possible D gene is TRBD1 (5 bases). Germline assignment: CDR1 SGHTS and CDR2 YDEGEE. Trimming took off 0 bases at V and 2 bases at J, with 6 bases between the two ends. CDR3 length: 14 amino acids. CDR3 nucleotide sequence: TGTGCCAGCAGCTTGGGACAGACCTACAATGAGCAGTTCTTC. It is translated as CASSLGQTYNEQFF.

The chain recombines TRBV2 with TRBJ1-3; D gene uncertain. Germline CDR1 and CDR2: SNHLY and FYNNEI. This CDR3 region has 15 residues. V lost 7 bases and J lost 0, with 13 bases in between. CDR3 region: CASTMEHNSGNTIYF. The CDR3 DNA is TGTGCCAGCACTATGGAGCACAACTCTGGAAACACCATATATTTT.

CDR3 residues: CASSYQDYEQYF. The CDR3 DNA follows: TGTGCCAGCAGCTACCAGGACTACGAGCAGTACTTC. V usage is TRBV5-4 and J usage is TRBJ2-7; D remains unclear. The CDR3 has 12 amino acids. V lost 3 bases and J lost 3, with 7 bases in between. CDR1 and CDR2 (germline): SGHNT, YYREEE (reference sequence).

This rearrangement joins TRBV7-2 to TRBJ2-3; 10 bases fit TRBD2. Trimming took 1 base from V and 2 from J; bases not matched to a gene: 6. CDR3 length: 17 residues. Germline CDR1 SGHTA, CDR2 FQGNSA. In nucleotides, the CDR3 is TGTGCCAGCAGCTTAGTAGGCGGACTAGCGGACACAGATACGCAGTATTTT. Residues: CASSLVGGLADTDTQYF. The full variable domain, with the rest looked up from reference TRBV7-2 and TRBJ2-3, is GAGVSQSPSNKVTEKGKDVELRCDPISGHTALYWYRQSLGQGLEFLIYFQGNSAPDKSGLPSDRFSAERTGGSVSTLTIQRTQQEDSAVYLCASSLVGGLADTDTQYFGPGTRLTVL.

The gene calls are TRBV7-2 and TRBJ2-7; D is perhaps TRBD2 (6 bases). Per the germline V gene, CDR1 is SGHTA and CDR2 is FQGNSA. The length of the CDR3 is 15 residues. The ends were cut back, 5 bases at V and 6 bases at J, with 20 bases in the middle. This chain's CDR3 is CASSPSRDSGGEQYF. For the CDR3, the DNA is TGTGCCAGCAGCCCCTCCCGGGACTCCGGAGGCGAGCAGTACTTC.

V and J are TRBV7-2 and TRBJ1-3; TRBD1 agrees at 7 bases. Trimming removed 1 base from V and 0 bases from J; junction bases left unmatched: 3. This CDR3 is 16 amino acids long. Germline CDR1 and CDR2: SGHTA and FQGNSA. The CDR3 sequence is CASSLGQGSSGNTIYF. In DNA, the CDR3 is TGTGCCAGCAGCTTAGGACAGGGTAGCTCTGGAAACACCATATATTTT.